These 10 T cell receptor beta chains came from one sample sequenced in a study of blood T cell repertoires in COVID-19. The protocol was immunoSEQ multiplex PCR, while the TCRdb copy is restricted to in-frame clones and leaves out a portion. The data show 59,000 or so clones, approximately 91% seen once. The source material was peripheral blood. The receptors derive from a human donor in a cohort sampled during active COVID-19.

V is TRBV7-2 and J is TRBJ2-3, with D unclear. Germline assignment: CDR1 SGHTA and CDR2 FQGNSA. The CDR3 consists of 11 residues. V shed 7 bases and J shed 8 bases, with 10 bases lying between them. The CDR3 protein is CASNNQATQYF. The CDR3 coding sequence is TGTGCCAGCAACAACCAGGCTACGCAGTATTTT.

The chain combines TRBV5-4 with TRBJ2-1; possible D gene TRBD1, 5 bases. Germline V gene sequence: CDR1 SGHNT, CDR2 YYREEE (reference sequence). Deletions cut 0 bases from V and 5 bases from J, with 21 bases between. The CDR3 has 18 amino acids. CDR3 nucleotides: TGTGCCAGCAGCTTGGCCGGTAGGGGAAGAGGAATAAACAATGAGCAGTTCTTC. This gives the protein CASSLAGRGRGINNEQFF.

The chain couples TRBV5-4 to TRBJ2-7; 8 nucleotides align to TRBD2. Germline V gives CDR1 SGHNT, CDR2 YYREEE (reference sequence). The V segment lost 4 bases and the J segment 3 bases; nucleotides outside the gene matches: 9. The CDR3 length is 15 residues. CDR3 residues: CASSPRGGVSYEQYF. The CDR3 DNA is TGTGCCAGCAGCCCCCGGGGGGGGGTCAGCTACGAGCAGTACTTC.

The chain couples TRBV6-5 to TRBJ2-3; a weak D match, TRBD2 (5 bases). V lost 5 bases and J lost 3, with 12 bases in between. This CDR3 comprises 14 residues. Germline V CDR1 and CDR2: MNHEY, SVGAGI. The CDR3 sequence is CASSLRGRTDTQYF. CDR3 DNA: TGTGCCAGCAGTCTACGGGGTCGGACAGATACGCAGTATTTT.

The genes are TRBV5-1 and TRBJ1-6; the match to TRBD1 covers 8 bases. Germline values: CDR1 SGHRS, CDR2 YFSETQ. The CDR3 consists of 15 residues. After removal of 4 bases from V and 5 bases from J, the junction contained 5 bases not matched to a gene. The CDR3 sequence is CASSREGQDNSPLHF. CDR3 bases: TGCGCCAGCAGCCGCGAGGGACAGGATAATTCACCCCTCCACTTT. Variable domain in full (rest from reference TRBV5-1 and TRBJ1-6): KAGVTQTPRYLIKTRGQQVTLSCSPISGHRSVSWYQQTPGQGLQFLFEYFSETQRNKGNFPGRFSGRQFSNSRSEMNVSTLELGDSALYLCASSREGQDNSPLHFGNGTRLTVT.

The V and J genes are TRBV29-1 and TRBJ1-5, with 9 bases fitting TRBD1. The CDR3 spans 15 residues. The V and J ends lost 6 bases and 5 bases, in that order; junction bases with no gene match: 11. Germline V gene sequence: CDR1 SQVTM, CDR2 ANQGSEA. DNA for the CDR3: TGCAGCGTCGCCACAGTACAGGGGGCGGATCAGCCCCAGCATTTT. Translation: CSVATVQGADQPQHF.

This clone was counted a single time. The chain combines TRBV6-2 or TRBV6-3 with TRBJ1-1; D perhaps matches TRBD1 (6 bases). From germline, CDR1 is MNHEY and CDR2 SVGEGT. This CDR3 has 13 amino acids. V was pared by 0 bases and J by 9 bases, with 11 bases between. Here the CDR3 reads CASSYSLGTQAFF. The CDR3 bases are TGTGCCAGCAGTTACTCTCTGGGGACACAAGCTTTCTTT.

This clone was detected once. The rearrangement uses TRBV7-2 and TRBJ2-1; 7 bases map to TRBD2. The J segment lost 8 bases and the V segment lost 0 bases, leaving 22 bases of the junction unmatched. The CDR3 is 20 residues long. The germline CDR1 and CDR2 sequences are SGHTA and FQGNSA. CDR3: CASSLAPGGLRTRVGDEQFF. CDR3 nucleotide sequence: TGTGCCAGCAGCTTAGCCCCGGGCGGGTTAAGGACTAGAGTGGGCGATGAGCAGTTCTTC.

The rearrangement uses TRBV2 and TRBJ1-2; the D gene is possibly TRBD1 (6 bases). Trimming left V 9 bases short and J 9 bases short, with 20 bases between. The CDR3 runs to 13 residues. Germline-derived CDR1 and CDR2 are SNHLY and FYNNEI. The CDR3 reads CASNIQGMERYTF. CDR3 DNA: TGTGCCAGTAACATACAGGGAATGGAACGCTACACCTTC.

The rearrangement joins TRBV28 to TRBJ1-5; possibly TRBD1 for D (5 bases). The CDR3 loop spans 15 amino acids. Looked up from germline, CDR1 is MDHEN and CDR2 is SYDVKM. V was trimmed by 4 bases and J by 5 bases, leaving 15 bases between them. CDR3 DNA: TGTGCCAGCAGTTCAAACGGACAACAATATCAGCCCCAGCATTTT. It yields the protein CASSSNGQQYQPQHF. Supplemented by reference TRBV28 and TRBJ1-5, the full variable domain reads DVKVTQSSRYLVKRTGEKVFLECVQDMDHENMFWYRQDPGLGLRLIYFSYDVKMKEKGDIPEGYSVSREKKERFSLILESASTNQTSMYLCASSSNGQQYQPQHFGDGTRLSIL.